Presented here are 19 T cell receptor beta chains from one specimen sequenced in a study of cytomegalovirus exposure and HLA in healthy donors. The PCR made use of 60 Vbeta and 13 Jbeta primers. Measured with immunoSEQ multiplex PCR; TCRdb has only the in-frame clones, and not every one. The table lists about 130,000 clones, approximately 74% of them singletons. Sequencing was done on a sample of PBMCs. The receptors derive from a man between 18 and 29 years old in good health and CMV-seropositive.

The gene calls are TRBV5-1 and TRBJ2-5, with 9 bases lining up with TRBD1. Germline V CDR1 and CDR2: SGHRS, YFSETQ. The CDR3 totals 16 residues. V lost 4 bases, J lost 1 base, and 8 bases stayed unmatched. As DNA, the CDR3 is TGCGCCAGCAGCATGACAGGGGGAAACTTCCAAGAGACCCAGTACTTC. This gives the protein CASSMTGGNFQETQYF.

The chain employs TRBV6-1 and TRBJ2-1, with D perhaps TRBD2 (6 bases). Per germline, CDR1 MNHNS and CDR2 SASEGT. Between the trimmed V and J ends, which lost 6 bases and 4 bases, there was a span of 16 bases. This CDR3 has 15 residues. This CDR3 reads CASRGEGRLYNEQFF. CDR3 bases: TGTGCCAGCAGGGGCGAAGGGAGGTTATACAATGAGCAGTTCTTC.

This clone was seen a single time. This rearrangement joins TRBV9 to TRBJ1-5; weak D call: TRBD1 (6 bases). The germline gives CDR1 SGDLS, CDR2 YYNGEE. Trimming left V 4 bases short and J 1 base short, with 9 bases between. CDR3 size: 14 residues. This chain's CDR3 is CASSPGQSNQPQHF. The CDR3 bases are TGTGCCAGCAGCCCTGGACAGAGCAATCAGCCCCAGCATTTT.

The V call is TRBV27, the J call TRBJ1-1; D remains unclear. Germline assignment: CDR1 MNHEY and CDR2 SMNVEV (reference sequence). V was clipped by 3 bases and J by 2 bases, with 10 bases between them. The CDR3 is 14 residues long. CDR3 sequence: CASSLGRLNTEAFF. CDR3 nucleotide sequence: TGTGCCAGCAGTTTGGGCCGGTTAAACACTGAAGCTTTCTTT.

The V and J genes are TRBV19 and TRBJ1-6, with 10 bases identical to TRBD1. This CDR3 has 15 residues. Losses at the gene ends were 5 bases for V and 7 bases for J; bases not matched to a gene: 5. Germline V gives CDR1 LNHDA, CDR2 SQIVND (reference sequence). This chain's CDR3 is CASSSPGQGNSPLHF. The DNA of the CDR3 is TGTGCCAGTAGTTCCCCGGGACAGGGGAATTCACCCCTCCACTTT. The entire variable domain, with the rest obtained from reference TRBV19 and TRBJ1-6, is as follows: DGGITQSPKYLFRKEGQNVTLSCEQNLNHDAMYWYRQDPGQGLRLIYYSQIVNDFQKGDIAEGYSVSREKKESFPLTVTSAQKNPTAFYLCASSSPGQGNSPLHFGNGTRLTVT.

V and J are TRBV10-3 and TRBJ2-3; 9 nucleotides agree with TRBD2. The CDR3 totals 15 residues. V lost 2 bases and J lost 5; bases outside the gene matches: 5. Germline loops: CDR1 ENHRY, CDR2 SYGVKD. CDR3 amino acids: CAISEGGRAQDTQYF. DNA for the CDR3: TGTGCCATCAGTGAGGGCGGGAGGGCCCAAGATACGCAGTATTTT.

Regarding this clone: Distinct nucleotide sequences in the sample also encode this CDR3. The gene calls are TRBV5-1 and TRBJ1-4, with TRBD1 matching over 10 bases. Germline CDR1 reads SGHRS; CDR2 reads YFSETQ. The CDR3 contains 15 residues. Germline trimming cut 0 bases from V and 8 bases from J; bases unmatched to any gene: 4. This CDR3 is CASSLVGQGLEKLFF. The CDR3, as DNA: TGCGCCAGCAGCTTGGTGGGACAGGGGTTAGAAAAACTGTTTTTT. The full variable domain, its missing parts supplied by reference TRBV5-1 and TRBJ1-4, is KAGVTQTPRYLIKTRGQQVTLSCSPISGHRSVSWYQQTPGQGLQFLFEYFSETQRNKGNFPGRFSGRQFSNSRSEMNVSTLELGDSALYLCASSLVGQGLEKLFFGSGTQLSVL.

CDR3 bases: TGTGCCACCAGCAGAGTCGGATGGGACAAAAAGACCCAGTACTTC. Protein: CATSRVGWDKKTQYF. The V and J genes are TRBV15 and TRBJ2-5; D might be TRBD1 (6 bases). CDR1 LNHNV and CDR2 YYDKDF come from the germline V gene (reference sequence). V was shortened by 1 base and J by 6 bases, with 15 bases between the two germline ends. The CDR3 totals 15 residues.

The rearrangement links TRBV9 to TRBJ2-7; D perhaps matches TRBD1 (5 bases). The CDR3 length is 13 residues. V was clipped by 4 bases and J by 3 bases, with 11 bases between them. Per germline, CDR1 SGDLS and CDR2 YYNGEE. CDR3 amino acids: CASSQSGLYEQYF. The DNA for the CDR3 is TGTGCCAGCAGCCAGTCAGGGCTCTACGAGCAGTACTTC.

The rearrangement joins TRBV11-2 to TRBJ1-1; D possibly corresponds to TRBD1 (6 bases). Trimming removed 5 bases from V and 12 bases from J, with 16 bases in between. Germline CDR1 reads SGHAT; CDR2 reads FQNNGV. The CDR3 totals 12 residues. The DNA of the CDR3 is TGTGCCAGCAGCCCAGTCCCGAGGGGGTCTTTCTTT. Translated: CASSPVPRGSFF.

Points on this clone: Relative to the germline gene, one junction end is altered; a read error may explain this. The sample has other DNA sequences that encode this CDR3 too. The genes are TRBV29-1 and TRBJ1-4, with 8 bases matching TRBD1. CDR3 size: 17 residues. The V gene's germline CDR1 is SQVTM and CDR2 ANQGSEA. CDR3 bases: TGCAGCGTTCGCCCCTACGACCCCAGGGGGCAGTATCAAAAGCTGTTTTTT. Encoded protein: CSVRPYDPRGQYQKLFF.

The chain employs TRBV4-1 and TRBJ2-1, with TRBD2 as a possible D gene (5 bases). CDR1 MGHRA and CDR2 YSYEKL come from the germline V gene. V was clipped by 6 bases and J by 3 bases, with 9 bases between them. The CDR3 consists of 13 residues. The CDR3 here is CASSERNYNEQFF. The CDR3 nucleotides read TGCGCCAGCAGTGAGCGGAACTACAATGAGCAGTTCTTC.

The DNA of the CDR3 is TGTGCCAGCAGCCAACAGGGGAGAAGCAATCAGCCCCAGCATTTT. It translates to CASSQQGRSNQPQHF. The chain joins TRBV7-8 to TRBJ1-5; TRBD1 matches at 7 bases. The germline gives CDR1 SGHVS, CDR2 FQNEAQ. Trimming removed 5 bases from V and 1 base from J; junction bases left unmatched: 5. The CDR3 runs to 15 residues.

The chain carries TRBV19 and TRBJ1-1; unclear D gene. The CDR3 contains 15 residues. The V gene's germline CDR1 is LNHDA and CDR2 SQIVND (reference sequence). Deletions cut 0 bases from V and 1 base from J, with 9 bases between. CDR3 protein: CASSIDPMANTEAFF. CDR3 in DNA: TGTGCCAGTAGTATAGACCCGATGGCGAACACTGAAGCTTTCTTT. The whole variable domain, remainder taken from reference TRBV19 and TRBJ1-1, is DGGITQSPKYLFRKEGQNVTLSCEQNLNHDAMYWYRQDPGQGLRLIYYSQIVNDFQKGDIAEGYSVSREKKESFPLTVTSAQKNPTAFYLCASSIDPMANTEAFFGQGTRLTVV.

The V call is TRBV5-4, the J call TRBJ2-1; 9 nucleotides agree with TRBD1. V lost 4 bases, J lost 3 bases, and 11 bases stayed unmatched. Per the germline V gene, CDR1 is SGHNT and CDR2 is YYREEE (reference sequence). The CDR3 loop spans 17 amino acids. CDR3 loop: CASSLGQGNLNYNEQFF. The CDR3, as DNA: TGTGCCAGCAGCCTTGGACAGGGGAATTTGAACTACAATGAGCAGTTCTTC.

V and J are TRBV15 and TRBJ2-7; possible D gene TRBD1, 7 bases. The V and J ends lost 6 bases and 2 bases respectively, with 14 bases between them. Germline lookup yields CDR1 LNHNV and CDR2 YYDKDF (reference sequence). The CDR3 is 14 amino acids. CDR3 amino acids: CATSPGGLTYEQYF. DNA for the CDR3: TGTGCCACCAGTCCAGGGGGGCTTACCTACGAGCAGTACTTC.

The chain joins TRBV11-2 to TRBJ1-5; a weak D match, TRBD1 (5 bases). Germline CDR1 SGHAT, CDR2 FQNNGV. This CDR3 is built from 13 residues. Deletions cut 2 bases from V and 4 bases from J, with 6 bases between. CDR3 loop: CASSLKGNQPQHF. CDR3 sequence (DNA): TGTGCCAGCAGCTTAAAGGGGAATCAGCCCCAGCATTTT.

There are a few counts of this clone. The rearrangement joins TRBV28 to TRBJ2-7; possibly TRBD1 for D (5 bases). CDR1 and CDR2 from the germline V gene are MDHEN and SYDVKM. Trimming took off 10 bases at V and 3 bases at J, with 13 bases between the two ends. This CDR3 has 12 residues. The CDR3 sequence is CATSKQDYEQYF. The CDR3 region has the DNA TGTGCCACCTCAAAACAGGACTACGAGCAGTACTTC.

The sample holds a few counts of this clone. Here the CDR3 reads CASSEWGVRTEAFF. The DNA of the CDR3 is TGTGCCAGCAGTGAATGGGGGGTCCGGACTGAAGCTTTCTTT. V is TRBV2 and J is TRBJ1-1; a possible D gene is TRBD1 (5 bases). Germline assignment: CDR1 SNHLY and CDR2 FYNNEI. The CDR3 is 14 residues long. The ends were cut back, 2 bases at V and 5 bases at J, with 12 bases in the middle.